This T cell receptor (beta chain) was captured in a study of preoperative IRX-2 immunotherapy in early breast cancer (dated by TCRdb to the late 2010s). Comment on this clone: Its antigen is not yet known. No per-base quality is available; no much larger clone lies one base away.

CDR1 and CDR2 are drawn from the germline V gene (reference sequence): LNHDA, SQIVND. Inclusive of the bounding cysteine and phenylalanine, the CDR3 is 18 residues long. CDR3 DNA only is kept here, 54 bases in frame from base 1. Cut back by 0 bases and 0 bases, the V and J ends lie 12 bases apart. The sample's treatment or condition label is to be understood as: preoperative locoregional IRX-2 cytokine immunotherapy. The samples were obtained from a phase Ib study in which preoperative, locoregional IRX-2 cytokine immunotherapy intended to prime immune responses was tested. The donors were early-stage breast cancer patients who were given IRX-2 prior to surgery. Receptor libraries were prepared by the immunoSEQ multiplex PCR assay. TCRdb carries this immuneACCESS record with in-frame sequences only. Its versions omit some clonotypes, under half of them owing to an unresolved V gene in the studies checked, with the rest unexplained. Counted in this sample were tens of thousands of clones; roughly 80% of them appeared once. Roughly 1.5% of the sample goes to the ten largest clones.

This clonotype originated in a human donor with breast cancer. In this chain, TRBV19 is recombined with TRBJ2-6, with TRBD2 tentatively as D gene (6 bases match). This material consisted of lymph node tissue, taken after IRX-2 immunotherapy. The CDR3 protein: CASSIDGTAFSGANVLTF. The nucleotide sequence is TGTGCCAGTAGTATAGACGGGACTGCGTTCTCTGGGGCCAACGTCCTGACTTTC. Reference TRBV19 and TRBJ2-6 genes cover what lies past the CDR3, so the full variable domain is DGGITQSPKYLFRKEGQNVTLSCEQNLNHDAMYWYRQDPGQGLRLIYYSQIVNDFQKGDIAEGYSVSREKKESFPLTVTSAQKNPTAFYLCASSIDGTAFSGANVLTFGAGSRLTVL.